The sequence of this T cell receptor (beta chain) was determined in a study of blood T cell repertoires in COVID-19. Looking at the study overall: The origin of the acute and convalescent COVID-19 samples was the United States, Italy and Spain. The cDNA or gDNA used as material had been derived from T cells, B-cell-depleted T cells, or PBMCs.

From germline, CDR1 is MNHNY and CDR2 SVGAGI (reference sequence). With 5 bases clipped from V and 7 bases from J, the junction kept 4 bases outside the gene matches. The length of the CDR3 is 13 residues. In the original workflow: Estimated nucleated cell counts came from reference gene primer amplification. Sequenced by immunoSEQ multiplex PCR; TCRdb stores in-frame clones only, minus some. The V and J calls and clone size are taken from that table; D and trimming were inferred from the DNA. The sample lists roughly 100,000 clones; around 90% were seen once. This sequence was found in a woman in her sixties or seventies with acute or convalescent COVID-19. What was sequenced was peripheral blood. V and J are TRBV6-6 and TRBJ2-7; the match to TRBD2 covers 11 bases. The CDR3 DNA reads TGTGCCAGCAGTCCCATAGCGGGAGGGGAGCAGTACGTC. It codes for CASSPIAGGEQYV.